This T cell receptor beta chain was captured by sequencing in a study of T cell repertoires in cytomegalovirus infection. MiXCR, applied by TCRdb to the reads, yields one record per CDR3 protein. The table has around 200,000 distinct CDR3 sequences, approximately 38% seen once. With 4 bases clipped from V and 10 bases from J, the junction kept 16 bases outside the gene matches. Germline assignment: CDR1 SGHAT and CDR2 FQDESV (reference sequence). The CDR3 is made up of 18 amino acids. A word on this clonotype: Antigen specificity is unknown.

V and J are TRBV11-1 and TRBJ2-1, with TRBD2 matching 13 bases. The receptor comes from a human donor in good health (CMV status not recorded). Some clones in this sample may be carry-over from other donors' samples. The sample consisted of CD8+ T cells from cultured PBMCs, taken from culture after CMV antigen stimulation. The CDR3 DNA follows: TGTGCCAGCAGCTCTTTGGCCCCTACTAGCGGGGGGGCAGGAGAGCAGTTCTTC. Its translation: CASSSLAPTSGGAGEQFF.